Listed here are 10 T cell receptor beta chains from one sample, sequenced in a study of cytomegalovirus exposure and HLA in healthy donors. PCR involved 60 Vbeta and 13 Jbeta primers. The assay was immunoSEQ multiplex PCR, and TCRdb's table has in-frame clones only and misses some. The sample contains some 170,000 clones, 75% of which appear only once. Source material: PBMCs. These receptor sequences come from a male donor in good health and CMV-seronegative.

J is TRBJ2-1 and V is TRBV9; 8 nucleotides match TRBD1. The J segment lost 4 bases and the V segment lost 4 bases, leaving 10 bases of the junction unmatched. This CDR3 has 16 amino acids. Looked up from germline, CDR1 is SGDLS and CDR2 is YYNGEE. Here the CDR3 reads CASSPAGGIGYNEQFF. The CDR3 nucleotides read TGTGCCAGCAGCCCCGCAGGGGGCATCGGGTACAATGAGCAGTTCTTC.

This chain connects TRBV5-8 to TRBJ1-5; D not resolved. The CDR3 loop spans 14 amino acids. V shed 4 bases and J shed 5 bases, with 13 bases lying between them. Per the germline V gene, CDR1 is SGHTS and CDR2 is YDEGEE. For the CDR3, the DNA is TGTGCCAGCAGCGGGTCCGGAGGAGATCAGCCCCAGCATTTT. It is translated as CASSGSGGDQPQHF.

This CDR3 reads CASSLSQINQPQHF. CDR3 bases: TGTGCCAGCAGTTTATCACAGATCAATCAGCCCCAGCATTTT. The chain combines TRBV28 with TRBJ1-5; D is ambiguous. The germline V gene encodes CDR1 MDHEN and CDR2 SYDVKM. V lost 1 base, J lost 3 bases, and 7 bases lay in between. This CDR3 is built from 14 residues. The whole variable domain, remainder taken from reference TRBV28 and TRBJ1-5, is DVKVTQSSRYLVKRTGEKVFLECVQDMDHENMFWYRQDPGLGLRLIYFSYDVKMKEKGDIPEGYSVSREKKERFSLILESASTNQTSMYLCASSLSQINQPQHFGDGTRLSIL.

The rearrangement links TRBV30 to TRBJ1-5, with D unresolved. Trimming removed 3 bases from V and 6 bases from J, with 18 bases in between. Germline V gene sequence: CDR1 GTSNPN, CDR2 SVGIG (reference sequence). CDR3 length equals 15 residues. The CDR3, as DNA: TGTGCCTGGAGCCCCCTGACGGGGATTAGTCAGCCCCAGCATTTT. It codes for CAWSPLTGISQPQHF.

This clone came up a few times. This CDR3 is CASRSPRGGAFF. The CDR3 DNA reads TGTGCCAGCAGGTCTCCTAGGGGCGGAGCTTTCTTT. The chain has TRBV6-5 and TRBJ1-1; D might be TRBD1 (5 bases). The CDR3 is 12 residues long. Germline lookup yields CDR1 MNHEY and CDR2 SVGAGI. With 6 bases removed from V and 10 bases from J, the gap between germline ends came to 15 bases.

The CDR3 bases are TGCGCCAGCAGCCAAGATCTAGGAACTAGCGGGAACTATGAGCAGTTCTTC. Translating it yields CASSQDLGTSGNYEQFF. This chain connects TRBV4-3 to TRBJ2-1; 10 bases map to TRBD2. The length of the CDR3 is 17 residues. Germline values: CDR1 LGHNA, CDR2 YSLEER. Trimming removed 0 bases from V and 8 bases from J; junction bases left unmatched: 10.

Of note for this clone: At the DNA level, this CDR3 is encoded by other sequences in the same sample as well. The gene calls are TRBV2 and TRBJ1-2, with 8 bases lining up with TRBD1. The trim removed 4 bases at V and 2 bases at J, leaving 3 bases unmatched. The germline CDR1 and CDR2 sequences are SNHLY and FYNNEI. The CDR3 extends over 14 amino acids. CDR3: CASSGQGPNYGYTF. The DNA for the CDR3 is TGTGCCAGCAGTGGACAGGGGCCCAACTATGGCTACACCTTC.

The V and J genes are TRBV29-1 and TRBJ1-5, with 9 nucleotides matching TRBD1. The germline gives CDR1 SQVTM, CDR2 ANQGSEA. The CDR3 extends over 15 amino acids. V dropped 5 bases and J dropped 3; count of bases not matched to a gene: 8. CDR3 sequence: CSVRDGQGINQPQHF. For the CDR3, the DNA is TGCAGCGTTCGTGACGGACAGGGGATCAATCAGCCCCAGCATTTT.

V and J are TRBV4-2 and TRBJ1-2, with TRBD1 matching over 11 bases. With V trimmed by 3 bases and J by 5 bases, 5 bases remained unmatched. CDR3 length equals 15 residues. Germline V gives CDR1 LGHNA, CDR2 YNFKEQ. The CDR3 DNA reads TGTGCCAGCAGCCACACGGGACAGGGGGAATATGGCTACACCTTC. Translated, it gives CASSHTGQGEYGYTF.

The genes are TRBV2 and TRBJ1-2; 9 bases match TRBD1. Germline trimming cut 6 bases from V and 4 bases from J; bases unmatched to any gene: 12. CDR3 size: 16 residues. Germline loops: CDR1 SNHLY, CDR2 FYNNEI. In DNA form, the CDR3 reads TGTGCCAGCAGCGTCGCCACAGGGGGCGCCGGCTATGGCTACACCTTC. Translating it yields CASSVATGGAGYGYTF.